This record covers a single T cell receptor (beta chain). The antigen it recognizes is unknown. The record has no base qualities; no much larger clone is one base away. CDR1 and CDR2 are drawn from the germline V gene (reference sequence): MNHEY, SMNVEV. The CDR3 covers 15 residues, taking in both the cysteine and the phenylalanine. Left in the record is the CDR3 DNA by itself, 45 bases read in frame from the first base. The germline ends are 12 bases apart after V is trimmed by 6 bases and J by 0 bases. The donors were healthy, HIV-negative adults who had no recently reported acute infections or vaccinations. Every donor was a Caucasian adult residing in Nashville, Tennessee, USA. CD4+ T cells were enriched by magnetic negative selection, after which naive cells were positively selected on CD45RA and the negative fraction was taken as the memory subset. Blood was obtained by leukapheresis, after which PBMCs were separated by Ficoll-Histopaque density gradient centrifugation and cryopreserved in liquid nitrogen vapor phase. Analytical flow cytometry was used to check the purity and quantity of each magnetically sorted T cell population. Genomic DNA was isolated from every sorted fraction and measured by UV absorbance on a Nanodrop 2000c.

The record originates from a study of shared clonotypes between healthy human individuals (dated by TCRdb to the early 2020s). Background on the whole study: The cohort included three men and a couple of women between 18 and 49 years of age. Leukapheresis yielded between about 0.94 and 9 billion PBMCs per donor. Libraries were prepared and TCR repertoires were sequenced by different laboratories using diverse techniques, in order to increase sequencing depth and limit assay-specific biases. The study deeply sequenced blood TCR repertoires of five healthy adults to estimate repertoire size and the extent of clonotype sharing between individuals. For each donor, CD4 naive and CD4 memory were each given three plates, CD8 naive was given two plates, and CD8 memory was given one plate. The investigation overall reported the following: The genetic and exposure-history diversity represented was limited by the small number of donors. Even with the large sequencing depth, rarefaction of the sorted-subset datasets indicated that sequencing was incomplete. Larger estimated clonotype richness was generally found for naive subsets than for memory subsets. Higher generation probabilities were observed for clonotypes shared by all four sorted-subset donors than for non-shared clonotypes. Roughly 5.2% of naive CD4, 3.5% of naive CD8, approximately 2% of memory CD4, and more than 0.35% of memory CD8 clonotypes were shared across several donors. Sampling was restricted to blood, and TCR repertoires in tissues likely differ from the TCR repertoires found in blood. Based on pairwise subsampling, the degree of clonotype sharing among donors was expected to be affected by sequencing depth.

Using the deep immunoSEQ assay, TCR CDR3 regions were amplified from genomic DNA by multiplex PCR. Extracted genomic DNA from each cell subset was spread evenly across all wells of several immunoSEQ 96-well plates, with each plate serving as a replicate. For sorted subsets, 200 ng of genomic DNA, equivalent to around 31,000 T cell genomes, went into each replicate PCR. Purified libraries were quantified with a Qubit 3.0 fluorometer, sized on a Bioanalyzer 2100, and re-quantified with the KAPA Library Quantification kit. Every immunoSEQ 96-well plate was sequenced on a dedicated single-read 150-cycle Illumina NextSeq 550 flow cell. The authors' pipeline ran thus. The immunoSEQ output contained only junctional sequences without quality scores, so filtering could not match that applied to full-length reads. Sequences were annotated with PyIR, a Python wrapper for IgBLAST v1.9, using IMGT germline references to assign V/J genes and CDR3. Reads with weak V/J assignments (E-value above 1e-6), missing CDR3, stop codons, out-of-frame junctions, or ambiguous translated residues were removed. V3J clonotypes were defined as sequences sharing an identical inferred V gene, J gene, and CDR3 amino acid sequence. The percentage overlap between two repertoires was calculated by dividing the number of shared unique clonotypes by the size of the smaller repertoire. Richness of each repertoire was evaluated using RTK rarefaction, the Chao1 estimator, and Recon v2.1 estimates of unobserved clonotypes. Generation probabilities for all TCRbeta clonotypes obtained by the gDNA method from four donors were computed using OLGA. This immuneACCESS table, as held by TCRdb, lists in-frame sequences with V and J called but not all clones. Of the missing ones, under half trace to an unresolved V gene in checked studies; the others have no known cause. V, J and clone size are taken as reported in that table, and D and trimming were inferred from the DNA itself. The sample data list roughly 2.2 million clones, and approximately 93% of these were observed just once. The top ten constitute approximately 0.4% of the sample.

Sequencing input: naive CD4+ T cells from PBMCs. The label giving this sample's cell subset or site can be read as: CD45RA+ positively selected. The receptor's source is a man between 18 and 35 years old in good health. Some clones in this sample may be carry-over from other donors' samples. Here the chain combines TRBV27 and TRBJ2-1, with a weak D call of TRBD2 (5 bases match). The CDR3 in this case is CASSLAGISYNEQFF. The DNA sequence is given as TGTGCCAGCAGCTTGGCGGGCATCTCCTACAATGAGCAGTTCTTC.